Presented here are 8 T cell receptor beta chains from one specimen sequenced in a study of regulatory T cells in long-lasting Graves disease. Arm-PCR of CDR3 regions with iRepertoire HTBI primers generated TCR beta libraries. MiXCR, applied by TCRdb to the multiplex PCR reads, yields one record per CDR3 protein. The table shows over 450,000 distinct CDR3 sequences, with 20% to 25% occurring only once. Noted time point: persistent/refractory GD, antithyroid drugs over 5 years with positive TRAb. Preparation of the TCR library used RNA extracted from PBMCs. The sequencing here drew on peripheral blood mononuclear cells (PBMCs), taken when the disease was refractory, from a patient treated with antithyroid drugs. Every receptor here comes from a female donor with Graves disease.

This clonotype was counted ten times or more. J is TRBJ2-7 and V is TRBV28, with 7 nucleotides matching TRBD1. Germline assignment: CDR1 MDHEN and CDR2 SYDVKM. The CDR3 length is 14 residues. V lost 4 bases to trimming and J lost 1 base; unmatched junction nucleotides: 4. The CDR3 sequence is CASSSPGQSYEQYF. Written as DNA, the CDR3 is TGTGCCAGCAGTTCCCCGGGACAGTCCTACGAGCAGTACTTC.

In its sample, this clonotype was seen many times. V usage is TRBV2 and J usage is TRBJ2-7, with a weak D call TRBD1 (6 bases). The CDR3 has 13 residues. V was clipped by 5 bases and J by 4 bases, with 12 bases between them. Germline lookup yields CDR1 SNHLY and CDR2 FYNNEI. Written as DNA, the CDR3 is TGTGCCAGCAGTATAGACAGGTTATACGAGCAGTACTTC. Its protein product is CASSIDRLYEQYF.

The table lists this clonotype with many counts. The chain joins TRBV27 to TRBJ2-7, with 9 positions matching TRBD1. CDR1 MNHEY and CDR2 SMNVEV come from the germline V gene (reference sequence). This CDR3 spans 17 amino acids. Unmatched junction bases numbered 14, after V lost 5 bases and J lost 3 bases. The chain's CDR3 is CASSLKTGGELVYEQYF. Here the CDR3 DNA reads TGTGCCAGCAGTCTCAAGACAGGGGGGGAACTGGTCTACGAGCAGTACTTC.

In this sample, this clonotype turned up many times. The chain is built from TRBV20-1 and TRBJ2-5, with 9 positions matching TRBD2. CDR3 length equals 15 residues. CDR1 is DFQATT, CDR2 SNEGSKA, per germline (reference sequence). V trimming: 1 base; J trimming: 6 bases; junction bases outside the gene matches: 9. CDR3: CSARAFQRGEQTQYF. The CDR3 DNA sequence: TGCAGTGCTAGAGCCTTCCAGCGGGGGGAGCAGACCCAGTACTTC.

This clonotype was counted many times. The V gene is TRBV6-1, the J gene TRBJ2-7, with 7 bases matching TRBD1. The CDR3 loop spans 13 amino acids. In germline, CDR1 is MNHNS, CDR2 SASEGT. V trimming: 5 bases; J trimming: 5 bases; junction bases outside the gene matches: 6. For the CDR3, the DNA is TGTGCCAGCAGTCAACAGGGGTTGGACGAGCAGTACTTC. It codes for CASSQQGLDEQYF.

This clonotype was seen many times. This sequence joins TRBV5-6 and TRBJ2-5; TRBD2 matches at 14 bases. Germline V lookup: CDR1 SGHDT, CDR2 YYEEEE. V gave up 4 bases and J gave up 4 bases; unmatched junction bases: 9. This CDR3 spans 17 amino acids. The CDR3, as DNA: TGTGCCAGCAGCATTCTAACCGGGACTAGCGGGAGAGAGACCCAGTACTTC. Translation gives CASSILTGTSGRETQYF.

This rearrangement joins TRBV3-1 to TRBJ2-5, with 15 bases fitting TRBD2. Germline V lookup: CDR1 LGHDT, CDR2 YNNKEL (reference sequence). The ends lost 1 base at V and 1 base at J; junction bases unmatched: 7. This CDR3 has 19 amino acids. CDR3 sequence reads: CASSQGEGLAGGSQETQYF. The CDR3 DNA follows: TGTGCCAGCAGCCAAGGAGAAGGACTAGCGGGGGGGAGCCAAGAGACCCAGTACTTC.

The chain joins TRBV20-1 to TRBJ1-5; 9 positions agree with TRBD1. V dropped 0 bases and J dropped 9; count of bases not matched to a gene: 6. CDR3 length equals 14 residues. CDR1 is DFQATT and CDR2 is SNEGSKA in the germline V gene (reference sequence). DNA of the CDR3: TGCAGTGCTAGAGAAGGACAGGGGACTGGGCCCCAGCATTTT. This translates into CSAREGQGTGPQHF.